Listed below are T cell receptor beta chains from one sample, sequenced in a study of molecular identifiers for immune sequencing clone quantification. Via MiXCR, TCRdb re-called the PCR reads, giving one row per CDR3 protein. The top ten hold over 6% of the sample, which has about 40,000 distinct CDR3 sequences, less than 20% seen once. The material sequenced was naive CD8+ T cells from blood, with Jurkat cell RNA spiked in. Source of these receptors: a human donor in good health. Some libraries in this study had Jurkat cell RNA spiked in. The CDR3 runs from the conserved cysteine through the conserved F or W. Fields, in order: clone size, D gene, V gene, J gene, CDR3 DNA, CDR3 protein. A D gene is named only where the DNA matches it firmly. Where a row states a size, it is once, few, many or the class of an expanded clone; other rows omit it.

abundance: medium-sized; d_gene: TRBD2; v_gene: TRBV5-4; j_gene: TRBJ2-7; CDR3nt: TGTGCCAGCAGCAAGCCGGGACTAGCGGGATACTCCTACGAGCAGTACTTC; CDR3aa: CASSKPGLAGYSYEQYF
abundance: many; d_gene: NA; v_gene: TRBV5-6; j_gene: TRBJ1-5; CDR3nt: TGTGCCAGCAGCTTGGCCCGGGGAGGTCAGCCCCAGCATTTT; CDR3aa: CASSLARGGQPQHF
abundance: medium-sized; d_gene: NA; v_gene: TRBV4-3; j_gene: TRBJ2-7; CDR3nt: TGCGCCAGCAGCCAAGGTCTCTCTCTCTACGAGCAGTACTTC; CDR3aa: CASSQGLSLYEQYF
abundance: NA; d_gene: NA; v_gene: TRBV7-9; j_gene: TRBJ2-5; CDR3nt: TGTGCCAGCAGCTCGGCTGCGTACCAAGAGACCCAGTACTTC; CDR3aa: CASSSAAYQETQYF
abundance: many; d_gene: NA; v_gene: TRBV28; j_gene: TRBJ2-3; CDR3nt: TGTGCCAGCAGTTTAACGGCAGCAGATACGCAGTATTTT; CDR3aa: CASSLTAADTQYF
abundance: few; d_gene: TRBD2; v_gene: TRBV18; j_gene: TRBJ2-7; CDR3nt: TGTGCCAGCTCACAGTCTAGCGGAGATTACGAGCAGTACTTC; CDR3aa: CASSQSSGDYEQYF
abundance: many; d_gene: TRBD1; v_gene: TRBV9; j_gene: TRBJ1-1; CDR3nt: TGTGCCAGCAGCTACCGGGACAGTGACTCTGAAGCTTTCTTT; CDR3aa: CASSYRDSDSEAFF
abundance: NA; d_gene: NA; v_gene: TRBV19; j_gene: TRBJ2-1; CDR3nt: TGTGCCAGTAGTAGCGGGCAAAGCTCCTACGATGAGCAGTTCTTC; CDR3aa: CASSSGQSSYDEQFF
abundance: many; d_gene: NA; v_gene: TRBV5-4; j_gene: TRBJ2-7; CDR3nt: TGTGCCAGCAGCCCCGGTAGGGGCGCCTACGAGCAGTACTTC; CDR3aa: CASSPGRGAYEQYF
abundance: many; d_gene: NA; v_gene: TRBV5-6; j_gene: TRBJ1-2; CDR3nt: TGTGCCAGCAGCTTGGAGGCAGGCCCCTACACCTTC; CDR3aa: CASSLEAGPYTF
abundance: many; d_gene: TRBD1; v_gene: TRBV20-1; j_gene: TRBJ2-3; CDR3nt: TGCAGTGCCCAACCCAGGGGGAGTGCAGATACGCAGTATTTT; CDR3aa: CSAQPRGSADTQYF
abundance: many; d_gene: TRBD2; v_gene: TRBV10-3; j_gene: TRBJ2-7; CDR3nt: TGTGCCATCAGTGAGTTGACGGGAGGAACCTACGAGCAGTACTTC; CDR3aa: CAISELTGGTYEQYF
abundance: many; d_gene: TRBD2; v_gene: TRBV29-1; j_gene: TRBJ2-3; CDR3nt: TGCAGCGTAGGACTAGCGGGACTGTATTTT; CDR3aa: CSVGLAGLYF
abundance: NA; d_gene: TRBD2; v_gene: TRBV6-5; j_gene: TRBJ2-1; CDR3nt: TGTGCCAGCGAGGTGAGGGAGGGCCATTATGAGCAGTTCTTC; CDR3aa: CASEVREGHYEQFF
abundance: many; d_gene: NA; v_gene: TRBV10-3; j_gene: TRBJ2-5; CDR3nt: TGTGCCATCAGTGAGATTGACAGGCAAGAGACCCAGTACTTC; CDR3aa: CAISEIDRQETQYF
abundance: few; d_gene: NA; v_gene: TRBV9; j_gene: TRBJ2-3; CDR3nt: TGTGCCAGCAGTCTAACTAGCACAGATACGCAGTATTTT; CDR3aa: CASSLTSTDTQYF
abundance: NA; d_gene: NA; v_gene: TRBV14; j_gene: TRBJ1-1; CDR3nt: TGTGCCAGCAGCCAAGGGTGGTTGAGATACGCGTACACTGAAGCTTTCTTT; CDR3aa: CASSQGWLRYAYTEAFF
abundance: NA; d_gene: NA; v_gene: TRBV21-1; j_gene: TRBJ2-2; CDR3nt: TGTGCCAGCAGCAAACCGGGACTAGCGGGAGAAGGGCCTAACACCGGGGAGCTGTTTTTT; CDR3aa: CASSKPGLAGEGPNTGELFF
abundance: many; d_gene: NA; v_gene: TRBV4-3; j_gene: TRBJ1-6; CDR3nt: TGCGCCAGCAGCCAGGGGAGCCAGGCAAATTCACCCCTCCACTTT; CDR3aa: CASSQGSQANSPLHF
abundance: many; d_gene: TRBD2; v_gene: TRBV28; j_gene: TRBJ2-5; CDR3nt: TGTGCCAGCAGTAGAAGAAGCGGGAGAGGTCCAGAGACCCAGTACTTC; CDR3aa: CASSRRSGRGPETQYF
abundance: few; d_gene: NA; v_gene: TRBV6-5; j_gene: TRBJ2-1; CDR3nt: TGTGCCAGCAGATCAGGGGTCTGGTCCATCAATGAGCAGTTCTTC; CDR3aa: CASRSGVWSINEQFF
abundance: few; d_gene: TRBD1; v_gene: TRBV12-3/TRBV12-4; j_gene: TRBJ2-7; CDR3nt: TGTGCCAGCAGTGTGGGACAGAGATTCTACGAGCAGTACTTC; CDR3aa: CASSVGQRFYEQYF
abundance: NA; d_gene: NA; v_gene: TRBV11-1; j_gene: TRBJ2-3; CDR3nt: TGTGCCAGCAGCTTAGCGAGGGGCGGGACAGCCACAGATACGCAGTATTTT; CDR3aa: CASSLARGGTATDTQYF
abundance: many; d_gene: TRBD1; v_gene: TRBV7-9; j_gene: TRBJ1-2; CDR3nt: TGTGCCAGCAGCTTGGCGTGGGGACAGGGGGCTTGGGGCTACACCTTC; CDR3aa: CASSLAWGQGAWGYTF
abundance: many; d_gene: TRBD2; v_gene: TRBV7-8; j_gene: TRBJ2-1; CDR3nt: TGTGCCAGCAGCTTAGTTCGAGGCGGGAGGGCCGAGCAGTTCTTC; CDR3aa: CASSLVRGGRAEQFF
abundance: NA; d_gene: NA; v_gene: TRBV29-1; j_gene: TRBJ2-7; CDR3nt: TGCAGCGTTGAAGATTATCAGGGGTACGAGCAGTACTTC; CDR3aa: CSVEDYQGYEQYF
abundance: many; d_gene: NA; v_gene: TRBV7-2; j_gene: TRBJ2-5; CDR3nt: TGTGCCAGCAGCTTAAGTCCGGGGGAAGCGGAGACCCAGTACTTC; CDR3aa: CASSLSPGEAETQYF
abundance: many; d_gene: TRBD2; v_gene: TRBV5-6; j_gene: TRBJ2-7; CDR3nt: TGTGCCAGCAGCCGGACTAGCGGGGGCGGGCAGTACTTC; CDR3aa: CASSRTSGGGQYF
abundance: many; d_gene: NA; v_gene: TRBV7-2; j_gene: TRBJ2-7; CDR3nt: TGTGCCAGCAGCCTGGGAAGGACTCCCGCTCGGTACGAGCAGTACTTC; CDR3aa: CASSLGRTPARYEQYF
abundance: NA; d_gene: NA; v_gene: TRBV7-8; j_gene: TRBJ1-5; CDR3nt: TGTGCCAGCAGCTTAGGAGGCGGGGGCCGGTCCGCGGCCCAGCATTTT; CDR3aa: CASSLGGGGRSAAQHF
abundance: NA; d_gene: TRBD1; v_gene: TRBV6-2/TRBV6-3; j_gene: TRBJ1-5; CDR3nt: TGTGCCAGCAGACCTACAGGGGATTGGGGCAATCAGCCCCAGCATTTT; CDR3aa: CASRPTGDWGNQPQHF
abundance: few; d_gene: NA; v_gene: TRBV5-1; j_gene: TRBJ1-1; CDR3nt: TGCGCCAGCAGGACTCTGAACACTGAAGCTTTCTTT; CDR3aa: CASRTLNTEAFF
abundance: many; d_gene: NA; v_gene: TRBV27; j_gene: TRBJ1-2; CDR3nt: TGTGCCAGCAGTTTATCGTATCCGGCAGGGAGGCACTATGGCTACACCTTC; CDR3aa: CASSLSYPAGRHYGYTF
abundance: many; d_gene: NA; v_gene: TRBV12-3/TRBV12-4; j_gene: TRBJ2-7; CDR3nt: TGTGCCAGCAGCCGGACCGGATACGAGCAGTACTTC; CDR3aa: CASSRTGYEQYF
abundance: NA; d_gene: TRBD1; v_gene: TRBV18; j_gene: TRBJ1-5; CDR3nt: TGTGCCAGCTCAGGGACAGGTCTTAGCAATCAGCCCCAGCATTTT; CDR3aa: CASSGTGLSNQPQHF
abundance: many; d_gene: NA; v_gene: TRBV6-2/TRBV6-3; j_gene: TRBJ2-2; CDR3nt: TGTGCCAGCAGTTGGACCCCCGCGGGGATCAACACCGGGGAGCTGTTTTTT; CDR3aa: CASSWTPAGINTGELFF
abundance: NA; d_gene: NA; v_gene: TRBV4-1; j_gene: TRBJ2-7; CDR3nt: TGCGCCAGCAGCCCTTCGACAGCCCTCTCCTACGAGCAGTACTTC; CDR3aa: CASSPSTALSYEQYF
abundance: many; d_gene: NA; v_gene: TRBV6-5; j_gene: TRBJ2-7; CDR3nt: TGTGCCAGCAGTTCCCCGACAGGGCAGTACTTC; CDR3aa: CASSSPTGQYF
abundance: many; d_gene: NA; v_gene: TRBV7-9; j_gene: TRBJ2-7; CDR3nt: TGTGCCAGCAGCTCCGTCATTATTCACCGAGTCGAGCAGTACTTC; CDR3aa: CASSSVIIHRVEQYF
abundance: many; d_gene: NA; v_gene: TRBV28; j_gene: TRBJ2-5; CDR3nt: TGTGCCAGCAGCCAAGGGCCCTTTTCAGAGACCCAGTACTTC; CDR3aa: CASSQGPFSETQYF
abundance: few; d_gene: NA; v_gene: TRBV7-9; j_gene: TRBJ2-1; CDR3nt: TGTGCCAGCAGCTTAAACGGGGGGCTTTACAATGAGCAGTTCTTC; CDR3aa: CASSLNGGLYNEQFF
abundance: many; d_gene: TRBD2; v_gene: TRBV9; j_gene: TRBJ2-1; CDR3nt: TGTGCCAGCAGCGGCAGCGGGATCTACAATGAGCAGTTCTTC; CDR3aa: CASSGSGIYNEQFF
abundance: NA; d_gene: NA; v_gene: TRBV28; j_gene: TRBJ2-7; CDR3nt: TGTGCCAGCAGCCCCTCCGACATCTCCTACGAGCAGTACTTC; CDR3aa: CASSPSDISYEQYF
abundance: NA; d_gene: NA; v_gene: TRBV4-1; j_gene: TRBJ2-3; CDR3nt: TGCGCCAGCAGCCAAGCCGGGGTAGAAGATACGCAGTATTTT; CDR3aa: CASSQAGVEDTQYF
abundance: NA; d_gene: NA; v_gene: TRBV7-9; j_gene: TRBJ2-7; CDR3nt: TGTGCCAGCAGCCTGGATAGCCTGCAATACGAGCAGCACTTC; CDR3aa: CASSLDSLQYEQHF
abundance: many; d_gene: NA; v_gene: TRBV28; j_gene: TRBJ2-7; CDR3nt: TGTGCCAGCAGTTTCGGTCGCCTAGACGGTGAGCAGTACTTC; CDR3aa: CASSFGRLDGEQYF
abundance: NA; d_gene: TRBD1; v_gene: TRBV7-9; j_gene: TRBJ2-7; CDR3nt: TGTGCCAGCAGCCCGACAGGGTCCTACGAGCAGCACTTC; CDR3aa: CASSPTGSYEQHF
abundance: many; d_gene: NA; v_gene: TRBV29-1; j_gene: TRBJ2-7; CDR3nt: TGCAGCGTTGATGTGGAGGGGGAATTTCCTTACGAGCAGTACTTC; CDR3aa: CSVDVEGEFPYEQYF
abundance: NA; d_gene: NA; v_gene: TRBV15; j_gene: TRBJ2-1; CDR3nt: TGTGCCACCAGCAAGATCCCGGTGGAGGGTCTCTACAATGAGCAGTTCTTC; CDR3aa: CATSKIPVEGLYNEQFF
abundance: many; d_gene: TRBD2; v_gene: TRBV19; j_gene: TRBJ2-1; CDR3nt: TGTGCCAGTAGTACCGTGACTAGCGTCTACAATGAGCAGTTCTTC; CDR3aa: CASSTVTSVYNEQFF